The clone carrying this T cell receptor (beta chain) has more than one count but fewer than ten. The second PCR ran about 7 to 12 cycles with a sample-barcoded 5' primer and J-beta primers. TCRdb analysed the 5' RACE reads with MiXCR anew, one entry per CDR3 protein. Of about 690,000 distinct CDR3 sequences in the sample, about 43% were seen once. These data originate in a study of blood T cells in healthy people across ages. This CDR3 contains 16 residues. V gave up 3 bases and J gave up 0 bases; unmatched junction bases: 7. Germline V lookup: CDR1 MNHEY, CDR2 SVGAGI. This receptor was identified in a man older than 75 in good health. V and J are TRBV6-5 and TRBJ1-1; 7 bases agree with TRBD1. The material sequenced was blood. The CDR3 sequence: CASSYGTEIMNTEAFF. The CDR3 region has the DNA TGTGCCAGCAGTTATGGGACAGAAATCATGAACACTGAAGCTTTCTTT.